Following are 24 T cell receptor beta chains from one sample sequenced in a study of patients and donors after allogeneic stem cell transplantation. From the RT-PCR reads, TCRdb called clonotypes with MiXCR, one entry per CDR3 protein. The profile shows some 880,000 distinct CDR3 sequences, 15% to 20% of them singletons. Source material: blood, either unsorted or a sorted T cell fraction (not recorded which). The source of these receptors is a human donor who was either an allogeneic HSCT recipient or a stem cell or donor lymphocyte infusion donor (not recorded which). It is not recorded whose cells these are; they may come from a transplant donor.

This clonotype was observed a few times. V and J are TRBV12-3 or TRBV12-4 and TRBJ2-1; 9 bases are a match to TRBD1. V was clipped by 3 bases and J by 5 bases; unmatched bases: 8. This CDR3 is built from 16 residues. The CDR3 protein is CASSFTGTGLDNEQFF. The CDR3 DNA is TGTGCCAGCAGTTTCACCGGGACAGGGTTGGACAATGAGCAGTTCTTC.

The chain joins TRBV5-1 to TRBJ2-1, with 11 positions matching TRBD1. Germline loops: CDR1 SGHRS, CDR2 YFSETQ. This CDR3 has 15 residues. With 3 bases clipped from V and 9 bases from J, the junction kept 8 bases outside the gene matches. The CDR3 region is CASSWTGTGGFEQFF. As DNA, the CDR3 is TGCGCCAGCAGCTGGACCGGGACAGGGGGGTTTGAGCAGTTCTTC.

V gene TRBV24-1 combines with J gene TRBJ2-1; perhaps D is TRBD1 or TRBD2 (5 bases each). Germline lookup yields CDR1 KGHDR and CDR2 SFDVKD. The CDR3 spans 17 residues. Trimming stripped 5 bases from V and 2 bases from J, with 18 bases between. CDR3 sequence reads: CATSATVGAEAYNEQFF. CDR3 bases: TGTGCCACCAGTGCAACCGTCGGGGCCGAGGCCTACAATGAGCAGTTCTTC.

This clonotype has more than one count but fewer than ten. The chain links TRBV4-1 to TRBJ1-1, with 8 positions matching TRBD1. The germline V gene has CDR1 MGHRA and CDR2 YSYEKL. This CDR3 has 16 amino acids. V trimming: 4 bases; J trimming: 0 bases; junction bases outside the gene matches: 7. CDR3 in DNA: TGCGCCAGCAGCCCCCGACAGGGGATCATGAACACTGAAGCTTTCTTT. It is translated as CASSPRQGIMNTEAFF.

This clonotype was counted at least ten times. This rearrangement joins TRBV24-1 to TRBJ1-5, with D hard to call. The CDR3 extends over 13 amino acids. Trimming removed 1 base from V and 7 bases from J, with 7 bases in between. Germline V gene lookup returns CDR1 KGHDR and CDR2 SFDVKD. The CDR3 here is CATSDLSGQPQHF. The CDR3 bases are TGTGCCACCAGTGATTTAAGTGGGCAGCCCCAGCATTTT.

This clonotype has more than one count but fewer than ten. The chain employs TRBV6-1 and TRBJ1-3, with 9 positions matching TRBD1. In germline, CDR1 is MNHNS, CDR2 SASEGT. The J segment lost 4 bases and the V segment lost 5 bases, leaving 6 bases of the junction unmatched. The CDR3 covers 15 residues. The CDR3 sequence: CASSPLDRGGNTIYF. Written as DNA, the CDR3 is TGTGCCAGCAGTCCGTTGGACAGGGGAGGAAACACCATATATTTT.

The sample holds a few counts of this clonotype. The chain combines TRBV20-1 with TRBJ1-5; D is ambiguous. Trimming stripped 1 base from V and 11 bases from J, with 12 bases between. CDR3 length equals 12 residues. From germline, CDR1 is DFQATT and CDR2 SNEGSKA (reference sequence). The CDR3 here is CSARGTREAQHF. The CDR3 coding sequence is TGCAGTGCTAGAGGCACCCGAGAGGCCCAGCATTTT.

The J gene is TRBJ1-2, the V gene TRBV27; 8 bases agree with TRBD1. Germline V CDR1 and CDR2: MNHEY, SMNVEV (reference sequence). J was trimmed by 4 bases and V by 3 bases; bases with no gene match: 4. This CDR3 is 14 amino acids long. CDR3 residues: CASSLRDRFYGYTF. CDR3 nucleotide sequence: TGTGCCAGCAGTTTGCGGGACAGGTTCTATGGCTACACCTTC.

Notes on this clonotype: At one boundary the junction diverges from the germline segment, which might be a read error. The V call is TRBV7-7, the J call TRBJ2-4; 7 positions match TRBD2. The CDR3 has 15 residues. The germline V gene has CDR1 SSHAT and CDR2 FNYEAQ (reference sequence). The CDR3, as DNA: TGTGCTAGCAAGGGAGGGGATGGTGCCAAAAACATTCAGTACTTC. Encoded protein: CASKGGDGAKNIQYF. The entire variable domain, with the rest obtained from reference TRBV7-7 and TRBJ2-4, is as follows: GAGVSQSPRYKVTKRGQDVTLRCDPISSHATLYWYQQALGQGPEFLTYFNYEAQPDKSGLPSDRFSAERPEGSISTLTIQRTEQRDSAMYRCASKGGDGAKNIQYFGAGTRLSVL.

This clonotype was detected only a few times. The chain has TRBV4-2 and TRBJ2-3; TRBD1 agrees at 7 bases. CDR1 is LGHNA and CDR2 is YNFKEQ in the germline V gene. V lost 2 bases and J lost 4; bases outside the gene matches: 12. The CDR3 is 17 residues long. CDR3 residues: CASSQIQDRDSSDTQYF. CDR3 DNA: TGTGCCAGCAGCCAAATTCAAGACAGGGACAGTTCAGATACGCAGTATTTT.

This clonotype was observed a few times. The chain employs TRBV3-1 and TRBJ1-1; D perhaps matches TRBD1 (5 bases). The CDR3 is made up of 13 amino acids. V shed 4 bases and J shed 6 bases, with 12 bases lying between them. Germline V lookup: CDR1 LGHDT, CDR2 YNNKEL (reference sequence). The CDR3 spells CASSRTGDPEAFF. CDR3 DNA: TGTGCCAGCAGCCGCACCGGGGACCCTGAAGCTTTCTTT. Full variable domain (outside the CDR3, taken from reference TRBV3-1 and TRBJ1-1): DTAVSQTPKYLVTQMGNDKSIKCEQNLGHDTMYWYKQDSKKFLKIMFSYNNKELIINETVPNRFSPKSPDKAHLNLHINSLELGDSAVYFCASSRTGDPEAFFGQGTRLTVV.

This clonotype turned up a few times. This chain uses TRBV12-3 or TRBV12-4 with TRBJ2-5; TRBD1 aligns across 7 bases. The CDR3 is made up of 13 amino acids. V was pared by 6 bases and J by 6 bases, with 7 bases of the junction left unmatched. The DNA for the CDR3 is TGTGCCAGCAGCAGACAGGGCCTGAAGACCCAGTACTTC. Protein product: CASSRQGLKTQYF.

This chain links TRBV20-1 with TRBJ2-5, with 11 bases that match TRBD2. Trimming removed 3 bases from V and 5 bases from J; junction bases left unmatched: 11. Germline V gene data show CDR1 as DFQATT and CDR2 as SNEGSKA (reference sequence). The CDR3 is 16 residues long. The CDR3 DNA follows: TGCAGTGCTAGGGGGAATAGCGGGAGGGCCTGGGAGACCCAGTACTTC. Its translation: CSARGNSGRAWETQYF.

The J gene is TRBJ2-2, the V gene TRBV5-1; 7 bases are a match to TRBD2. The CDR3 is made up of 17 amino acids. V shed 4 bases and J 3 bases; nucleotides not matched to a gene: 12. Germline CDR1 SGHRS, CDR2 YFSETQ. DNA of the CDR3: TGCGCCAGCAGCCAGCATGTTTTTGCGGGAGACACCGGGGAGCTGTTTTTT. This gives the protein CASSQHVFAGDTGELFF.

V is TRBV9 and J is TRBJ1-6; tentative D call: TRBD1 (5 bases). This CDR3 comprises 14 residues. V dropped 0 bases and J dropped 9 bases, with 10 bases sitting between them. Germline CDR1 reads SGDLS; CDR2 reads YYNGEE. The CDR3 loop reads CASSVAGTVSPLHF. CDR3 DNA sequence: TGTGCCAGCAGCGTAGCAGGGACGGTTTCACCCCTCCACTTT.

The chain couples TRBV6-2 or TRBV6-3 to TRBJ1-6, with 7 bases lining up with TRBD1. CDR3 length equals 14 residues. Germline V gene sequence: CDR1 MNHEY, CDR2 SVGEGT. V was clipped by 8 bases and J by 9 bases; unmatched bases: 10. As DNA, the CDR3 is TGTGCCAGCTCAATCGACAGGGCGTTTTCACCCCTCCACTTT. This translates into CASSIDRAFSPLHF.

The V gene is TRBV5-1, the J gene TRBJ1-2, with 7 bases identical to TRBD1. The V gene end was trimmed by 4 bases and the J gene end by 7 bases; junction bases not matched to a gene: 7. The CDR3 is made up of 13 amino acids. The germline V gene has CDR1 SGHRS and CDR2 YFSETQ. The CDR3 protein is CASSERGHGGYTF. CDR3 nucleotide sequence: TGCGCCAGCAGCGAGAGGGGGCATGGTGGCTACACCTTC.

The table lists this clonotype with a few counts. The chain is built from TRBV5-1 and TRBJ1-3; D might be TRBD1 (6 bases). V dropped 4 bases and J dropped 0 bases, with 17 bases sitting between them. This CDR3 is built from 17 residues. CDR1 and CDR2 from the germline V gene are SGHRS and YFSETQ. CDR3 DNA sequence: TGCGCCAGCAGCCTACACCAGGGACAAAGCTCTGGAAACACCATATATTTT. Protein product: CASSLHQGQSSGNTIYF.

This chain connects TRBV6-6 to TRBJ1-3; D unresolved. V was shortened by 3 bases and J by 8 bases, with 11 bases between the two germline ends. Per the germline V gene, CDR1 is MNHNY and CDR2 is SVGAGI (reference sequence). The CDR3 sequence is 13 residues long. CDR3 sequence (DNA): TGTGCCAGCAGTTATACCCAGAGGGACACCATATATTTT. Translation: CASSYTQRDTIYF.

This clonotype was seen a few times. The gene calls are TRBV27 and TRBJ2-4; TRBD1 might be the D (6 bases). The CDR3 has 9 amino acids. The germline V gene encodes CDR1 MNHEY and CDR2 SMNVEV (reference sequence). Trimming shortened V by 8 bases and J by 12 bases, and 8 bases separated the two germline ends. The CDR3, as DNA: TGTGCCAGCTGGACAGCTCAGTACTTC. Residues: CASWTAQYF.

The chain uses TRBV6-1 and TRBJ2-7; 10 bases line up with TRBD2. V was clipped by 2 bases and J by 3 bases; unmatched bases: 7. The CDR3 has 16 residues. The germline V gene encodes CDR1 MNHNS and CDR2 SASEGT. The CDR3 here is CASSEPSLAGVYEQYF. The CDR3 nucleotides are TGTGCCAGCAGTGAACCTTCTCTAGCGGGAGTCTACGAGCAGTACTTC.

The V gene is TRBV12-3 or TRBV12-4, the J gene TRBJ2-3; D ambiguous. V lost 6 bases, J lost 2 bases, and 15 bases lay in between. The CDR3 is made up of 15 amino acids. The CDR3 sequence is CASSRTAGYTDTQYF. CDR3 DNA sequence: TGTGCCAGCAGCCGGACGGCAGGTTACACAGATACGCAGTATTTT.

The J gene is TRBJ1-1, the V gene TRBV7-9; 9 bases map to TRBD1. Trimming at V came to 6 bases and at J to 8 bases, leaving 7 bases not matched to a gene. Germline V gene data show CDR1 as SEHNR and CDR2 as FQNEAQ (reference sequence). The CDR3 spans 13 residues. The CDR3 DNA sequence: TGTGCCAGCAGTCAAACAGGGGGCCAAGAAGCTTTCTTT. Residues: CASSQTGGQEAFF.

The V and J genes are TRBV18 and TRBJ1-1; D gene uncertain. The germline CDR1 and CDR2 sequences are KGHSH and LQKENI. This CDR3 is built from 14 residues. Trimming shortened V by 3 bases and J by 3 bases, and 11 bases separated the two germline ends. The CDR3 sequence is CASSPDLRDTEAFF. The CDR3 DNA follows: TGTGCCAGCTCACCCGACCTGAGGGACACTGAAGCTTTCTTT.